The 20 T cell receptor beta chains reported below all come from one sample, sequenced in a study of cytomegalovirus exposure and HLA in healthy donors. The PCR contained 60 Vbeta and 13 Jbeta primers. Some clones are missing from TCRdb's copy, which holds only in-frame ones; the method was immunoSEQ multiplex PCR. The table has about 190,000 clones, roughly 87% seen once; the top ten hold around 0.99%. The sequenced sample consisted of PBMCs. The receptors derive from a boy between 2 and 10 years old in good health and CMV-seronegative.

This clone was detected only once. CDR3 nucleotides: TGTGCCACCAGCAGAGGAGGGCCTAGCGGAAGGGGCGACGAGCAGTACTTC. Its translation is CATSRGGPSGRGDEQYF. The rearrangement links TRBV15 to TRBJ2-7; 7 nucleotides match TRBD2. Germline V lookup: CDR1 LNHNV, CDR2 YYDKDF (reference sequence). With V trimmed by 1 base and J by 5 bases, 14 bases remained unmatched. This CDR3 is 17 amino acids long.

The V call is TRBV9, the J call TRBJ2-6; possibly TRBD2 for D (5 bases). V was clipped by 0 bases and J by 2 bases, with 6 bases between them. CDR1 and CDR2 (germline): SGDLS, YYNGEE. The CDR3 consists of 15 residues. The CDR3 is CASSVAGTGANVLTF. The DNA of the CDR3 is TGTGCCAGCAGCGTAGCGGGGACTGGGGCCAACGTCCTGACTTTC. The full variable domain, its missing parts supplied by reference TRBV9 and TRBJ2-6, is DSGVTQTPKHLITATGQRVTLRCSPRSGDLSVYWYQQSLDQGLQFLIQYYNGEERAKGNILERFSAQQFPDLHSELNLSSLELGDSALYFCASSVAGTGANVLTFGAGSRLTVL.

This clone was found a few times. The chain recombines TRBV5-1 with TRBJ1-3; a possible D gene is TRBD1 (5 bases). The CDR3 spans 15 residues. Deletions cut 0 bases from V and 2 bases from J, with 9 bases between. Germline loops: CDR1 SGHRS, CDR2 YFSETQ. For the CDR3, the DNA is TGCGCCAGCAGCTTGGGGGCAGGGACTGGAAACACCATATATTTT. Residues: CASSLGAGTGNTIYF.

The rearrangement links TRBV9 to TRBJ2-7, with 7 bases fitting TRBD1. The CDR3 is 14 residues long. J was trimmed by 0 bases and V by 4 bases; bases with no gene match: 4. Germline V gene data show CDR1 as SGDLS and CDR2 as YYNGEE. CDR3 sequence (DNA): TGTGCCAGCAGCACTAGGGACAGCTCCTACGAGCAGTACTTC. This encodes CASSTRDSSYEQYF.

CDR3 coding DNA: TGTGCCAGCAGTCCTCCGACTAGCGGGAGGCCTTGGGGAGAGACCCAGTACTTC. It codes for CASSPPTSGRPWGETQYF. The chain employs TRBV28 and TRBJ2-5; 13 bases align to TRBD2. CDR1 is MDHEN and CDR2 is SYDVKM in the germline V gene. This CDR3 has 18 amino acids. Trimming removed 5 bases from V and 4 bases from J; junction bases left unmatched: 13.

Turning to this clone: The junction differs from germline at one of its ends, possibly a read error. The genes are TRBV7-9 and TRBJ2-2, with a tentative D call TRBD2 (6 bases). CDR1 is SEHNR, CDR2 FQNEAQ, per germline (reference sequence). This CDR3 is 14 amino acids long. The CDR3 region is CSSSTPGGAGELFF. The CDR3 coding sequence is TGTTCCAGCAGCACCCCCGGAGGGGCCGGGGAGCTGTTTTTT.

V and J are TRBV19 and TRBJ2-1; TRBD2 matches at 9 bases. CDR1 LNHDA and CDR2 SQIVND come from the germline V gene (reference sequence). The junction had 3 bases not matched to a gene; V was cut back by 7 bases and J by 2 bases. The CDR3 runs to 14 residues. CDR3 bases: TGTGCCAGTAAGGGCGGGAGGGCCTACAATGAGCAGTTCTTC. Protein: CASKGGRAYNEQFF.

V usage is TRBV27 and J usage is TRBJ1-5; 7 nucleotides match TRBD1. The V gene's germline CDR1 is MNHEY and CDR2 SMNVEV (reference sequence). This CDR3 contains 17 residues. V dropped 6 bases and J dropped 0; count of bases not matched to a gene: 11. The CDR3 loop reads CASRATGLNYSNQPQHF. The CDR3 DNA is TGTGCCAGCAGGGCGACAGGGCTAAATTATAGCAATCAGCCCCAGCATTTT.

About this clone: Relative to the germline gene, one junction end is altered; a read error may explain this. V usage is TRBV7-9 and J usage is TRBJ2-1; 11 positions agree with TRBD2. CDR3 length equals 14 residues. Germline CDR1 SEHNR, CDR2 FQNEAQ (reference sequence). The CDR3 coding sequence is TGTTCCAGCAGCTTACTAGCGGGAGTAAATGAGCAGTTCTTC. This sequence encodes CSSSLLAGVNEQFF.

The rearrangement links TRBV2 to TRBJ1-1, with a tentative D call TRBD1 (5 bases). Germline V CDR1 and CDR2: SNHLY, FYNNEI. CDR3 length: 14 residues. The V and J ends lost 1 base and 4 bases respectively, with 10 bases between them. The CDR3 loop is CASSEDRLVTEAFF. The CDR3 coding sequence is TGTGCCAGCAGTGAAGACAGGCTGGTCACTGAAGCTTTCTTT.

This chain joins TRBV19 and TRBJ1-5, with 8 bases matching TRBD1. This CDR3 is built from 14 residues. CDR1 and CDR2 from the germline V gene are LNHDA and SQIVND (reference sequence). With V trimmed by 10 bases and J by 2 bases, 7 bases remained unmatched. The CDR3: CATQDRAGNQPQHF. The CDR3 region has the DNA TGTGCCACCCAGGACAGGGCGGGCAATCAGCCCCAGCATTTT.

This clone was seen a handful of times. The chain recombines TRBV6-1 with TRBJ1-4; possible D gene TRBD1, 6 bases. The V end lost 4 bases, the J end lost 7 bases, and 10 bases lay between the germline ends. CDR3 size: 13 residues. Germline lookup yields CDR1 MNHNS and CDR2 SASEGT. The chain's CDR3 is CASSVLRGEKLFF. The CDR3 region has the DNA TGTGCCAGCAGTGTTCTCAGGGGTGAAAAACTGTTTTTT.

The gene calls are TRBV2 and TRBJ2-7; 7 bases map to TRBD1. The length of the CDR3 is 16 residues. Germline CDR1 reads SNHLY; CDR2 reads FYNNEI. V lost 5 bases and J lost 3; bases outside the gene matches: 13. The CDR3 sequence is CASSRRLGTANYEQYF. CDR3 DNA: TGTGCCAGCAGTCGCCGGTTAGGGACAGCGAACTACGAGCAGTACTTC. The full variable domain, its missing parts supplied by reference TRBV2 and TRBJ2-7, is EPEVTQTPSHQVTQMGQEVILRCVPISNHLYFYWYRQILGQKVEFLVSFYNNEISEKSEIFDDQFSVERPDGSNFTLKIRSTKLEDSAMYFCASSRRLGTANYEQYFGPGTRLTVT.

The rearrangement joins TRBV7-6 to TRBJ2-7; a weak D match, TRBD1 (5 bases). Germline-derived CDR1 and CDR2 are SGHVS and FNYEAQ. This CDR3 is 13 amino acids long. V was clipped by 4 bases and J by 3 bases, with 10 bases between them. The CDR3 DNA reads TGTGCCAGCAGCTCGCGGACATTCTACGAGCAGTACTTC. This encodes CASSSRTFYEQYF.

The chain joins TRBV4-1 to TRBJ2-3; D might be TRBD1 (8 bases). The germline V and J ends were trimmed by 1 base and 5 bases, with 13 bases remaining between them. This CDR3 has 15 residues. Germline V gene lookup returns CDR1 MGHRA and CDR2 YSYEKL. The CDR3 bases are TGCGCCAGCAGCCAAGGACAGGGGAGGGGAGATACGCAGTATTTT. Protein product: CASSQGQGRGDTQYF.

This chain connects TRBV5-4 to TRBJ2-5; 10 bases match TRBD2. The DNA matches TRBJ2-7 better at its end, which makes the J call doubtful. CDR1 SGHNT and CDR2 YYREEE come from the germline V gene (reference sequence). CDR3 size: 15 residues. The CDR3 region is CASSLAGGPTYEQYF. The CDR3, as DNA: TGTGCCAGCAGTTTAGCGGGGGGCCCGACTTACGAGCAGTACTTC.

This chain joins TRBV5-4 and TRBJ1-1; 7 nucleotides line up with TRBD1. CDR3 length: 12 residues. With V trimmed by 2 bases and J by 7 bases, 2 bases remained unmatched. From germline, CDR1 is SGHNT and CDR2 YYREEE (reference sequence). In nucleotides, the CDR3 is TGTGCCAGCAGCTTCCAGGGGGGTGAAGCTTTCTTT. Its protein product is CASSFQGGEAFF. Complete variable domain (other parts from reference TRBV5-4 and TRBJ1-1): ETGVTQSPTHLIKTRGQQVTLRCSSQSGHNTVSWYQQALGQGPQFIFQYYREEENGRGNFPPRFSGLQFPNYSSELNVNALELDDSALYLCASSFQGGEAFFGQGTRLTVV.

This clone was picked up a small number of times. The V call is TRBV5-1, the J call TRBJ2-3; 8 bases map to TRBD2. This CDR3 is built from 16 residues. CDR1 SGHRS and CDR2 YFSETQ come from the germline V gene. V was pared by 0 bases and J by 3 bases, with 6 bases of the junction left unmatched. The CDR3 DNA reads as TGCGCCAGCAGCTTGGGGACTAGCTTTGATACAGATACGCAGTATTTT. It translates to CASSLGTSFDTDTQYF.

The count of this clone is one. The chain links TRBV6-5 to TRBJ1-2, with D unresolved. The CDR3 spans 13 residues. V was pared by 0 bases and J by 2 bases, with 4 bases between. Germline values: CDR1 MNHEY, CDR2 SVGAGI. CDR3 loop: CASSYSQNYGYTF. CDR3 nucleotides: TGTGCCAGCAGTTACTCTCAGAACTATGGCTACACCTTC.

The V and J genes are TRBV30 and TRBJ1-1, with a weak D call TRBD1 (6 bases). The CDR3 runs 16 residues. The V gene's germline CDR1 is GTSNPN and CDR2 SVGIG (reference sequence). Trimming took 2 bases from V and 6 from J, leaving 22 bases between them. CDR3 nucleotides: TGTGCCTGGAGTTCAGGAACAGGGAAGGTTAGCCCTGAAGCTTTCTTT. It yields the protein CAWSSGTGKVSPEAFF.